The 6 T cell receptor beta chains presented below share a single source sample, sequenced in a study of control samples from healthy donors and cancer patients. Sequencing was performed with immunoSEQ multiplex PCR; in TCRdb, only in-frame clones are kept and a portion is missing. This sample has about 49,000 clones, with just over 85% found just once. What was sequenced was PBMCs. Receptors originate from a woman between 45 and 65 years old with lung cancer.

A single count supports this clone. The chain carries TRBV9 and TRBJ1-1; D remains ambiguous. Germline CDR1 and CDR2: SGDLS and YYNGEE. The CDR3 sequence is 13 residues long. V gave up 3 bases and J gave up 1 base, with 7 bases separating them. CDR3 residues: CASSGKSNTEAFF. The CDR3 DNA reads TGTGCCAGCAGCGGAAAATCGAACACTGAAGCTTTCTTT. The whole variable domain, filled in from reference TRBV9 and TRBJ1-1, reads DSGVTQTPKHLITATGQRVTLRCSPRSGDLSVYWYQQSLDQGLQFLIQYYNGEERAKGNILERFSAQQFPDLHSELNLSSLELGDSALYFCASSGKSNTEAFFGQGTRLTVV.

The CDR3 spells CASSSTAYNSPLHF. CDR3 coding DNA: TGTGCCAGCAGTTCGACAGCCTATAATTCACCCCTCCACTTT. The chain uses TRBV6-2 or TRBV6-3 and TRBJ1-6; maybe TRBD1 (5 bases). This CDR3 has 14 amino acids. V lost 4 bases to trimming and J lost 2 bases, with 6 bases between them. Per the germline V gene, CDR1 is MNHEY and CDR2 is SVGEGT.

The chain employs TRBV4-2 and TRBJ2-1, with TRBD2 matching over 10 bases. There are 15 residues in the CDR3. With 3 bases clipped from V and 6 bases from J, the junction kept 5 bases outside the gene matches. CDR1 and CDR2 (germline): LGHNA, YNFKEQ. The CDR3 sequence is CASSHSLAGVNEQFF. In DNA, the CDR3 is TGTGCCAGCAGCCATTCCCTAGCGGGGGTCAATGAGCAGTTCTTC.

The V gene is TRBV19, the J gene TRBJ2-3, with D possibly being TRBD1 (5 bases). This CDR3 comprises 15 residues. Looked up from germline, CDR1 is LNHDA and CDR2 is SQIVND (reference sequence). Trimming stripped 6 bases from V and 0 bases from J, with 13 bases between. The CDR3 DNA sequence: TGTGCCAGTAGCCCGACAGATACTAGCACAGATACGCAGTATTTT. Amino acids: CASSPTDTSTDTQYF.

This clone appeared a few times. The chain is built from TRBV7-8 and TRBJ1-1; D is undetermined. V was trimmed by 5 bases and J by 0 bases, leaving 7 bases between them. The CDR3 contains 13 residues. Germline V lookup: CDR1 SGHVS, CDR2 FQNEAQ. The CDR3 sequence is CASSVTVNTEAFF. Here the CDR3 DNA reads TGTGCCAGCAGCGTAACAGTGAACACTGAAGCTTTCTTT.

V is TRBV4-1 and J is TRBJ2-7, with 13 positions matching TRBD2. Germline values: CDR1 MGHRA, CDR2 YSYEKL. CDR3 length equals 16 residues. The J segment lost 5 bases and the V segment lost 0 bases, leaving 4 bases of the junction unmatched. CDR3 residues: CASSQDVGLAGNEQYF. The CDR3 nucleotides are TGCGCCAGCAGCCAAGATGTGGGACTAGCGGGGAACGAGCAGTACTTC.